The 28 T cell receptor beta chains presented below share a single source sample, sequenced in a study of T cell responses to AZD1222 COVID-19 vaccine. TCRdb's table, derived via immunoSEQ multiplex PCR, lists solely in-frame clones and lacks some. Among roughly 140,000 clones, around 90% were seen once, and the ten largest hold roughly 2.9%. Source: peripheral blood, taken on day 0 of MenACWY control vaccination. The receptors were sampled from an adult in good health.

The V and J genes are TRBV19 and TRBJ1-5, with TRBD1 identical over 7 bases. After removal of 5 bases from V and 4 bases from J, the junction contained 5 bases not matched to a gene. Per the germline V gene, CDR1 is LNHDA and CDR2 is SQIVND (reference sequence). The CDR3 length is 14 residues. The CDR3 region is CASSGWTGNQPQHF. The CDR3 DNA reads TGTGCCAGTAGTGGATGGACAGGTAATCAGCCCCAGCATTTT.

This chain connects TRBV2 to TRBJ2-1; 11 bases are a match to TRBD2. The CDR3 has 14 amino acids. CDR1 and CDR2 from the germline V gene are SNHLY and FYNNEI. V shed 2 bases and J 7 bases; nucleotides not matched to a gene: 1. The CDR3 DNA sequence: TGTGCCAGCAGTGAAAGGACTAGCGGGAATGAGCAGTTCTTC. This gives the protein CASSERTSGNEQFF.

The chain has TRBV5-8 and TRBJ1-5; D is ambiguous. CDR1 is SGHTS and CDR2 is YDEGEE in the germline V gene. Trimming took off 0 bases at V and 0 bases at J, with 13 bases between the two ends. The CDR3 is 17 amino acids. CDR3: CASSLGRTFYSNQPQHF. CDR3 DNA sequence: TGTGCCAGCAGCTTGGGGCGGACGTTTTATAGCAATCAGCCCCAGCATTTT.

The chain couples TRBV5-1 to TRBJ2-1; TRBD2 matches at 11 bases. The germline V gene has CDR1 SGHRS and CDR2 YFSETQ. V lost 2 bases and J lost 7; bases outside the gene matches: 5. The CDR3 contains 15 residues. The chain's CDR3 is CASSLLAGVYNEQFF. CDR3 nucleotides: TGCGCCAGCAGCTTACTAGCGGGAGTGTATAATGAGCAGTTCTTC.

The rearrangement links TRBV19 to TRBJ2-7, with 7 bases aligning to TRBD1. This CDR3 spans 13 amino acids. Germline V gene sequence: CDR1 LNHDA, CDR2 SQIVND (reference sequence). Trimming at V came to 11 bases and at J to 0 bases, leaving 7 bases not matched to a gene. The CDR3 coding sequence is TGTGCCGTACGGGACAGCTTCTCCTACGAGCAGTACTTC. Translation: CAVRDSFSYEQYF.

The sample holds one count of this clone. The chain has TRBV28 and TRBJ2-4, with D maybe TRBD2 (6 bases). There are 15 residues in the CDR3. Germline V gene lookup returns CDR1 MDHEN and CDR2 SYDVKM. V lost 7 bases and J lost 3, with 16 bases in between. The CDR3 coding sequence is TGTGCCAGCACCCTTGGGGGGAGCAGCAAAAACATTCAGTACTTC. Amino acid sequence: CASTLGGSSKNIQYF.

The CDR3 DNA follows: TGTGCCAGCAGGGTCCCGGGATCCCCGATGAAAGCTTTCTTT. Its protein product is CASRVPGSPMKAFF. The rearrangement joins TRBV2 to TRBJ1-1; D gene unclear. Trimming removed 6 bases from V and 9 bases from J, with 20 bases in between. This CDR3 is built from 14 residues. CDR1 and CDR2 from the germline V gene are SNHLY and FYNNEI.

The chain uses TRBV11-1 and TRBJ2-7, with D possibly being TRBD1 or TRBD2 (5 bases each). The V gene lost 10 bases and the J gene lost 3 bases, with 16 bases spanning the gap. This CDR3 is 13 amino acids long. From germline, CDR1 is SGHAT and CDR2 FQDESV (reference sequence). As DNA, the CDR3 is TGTGCCACGGGGCAAATCGACAACTACGAGCAGTACTTC. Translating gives CATGQIDNYEQYF.

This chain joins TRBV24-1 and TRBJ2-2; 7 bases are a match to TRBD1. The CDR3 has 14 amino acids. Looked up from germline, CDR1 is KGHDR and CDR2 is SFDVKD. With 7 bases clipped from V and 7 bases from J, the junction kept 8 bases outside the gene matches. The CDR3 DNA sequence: TGTGCCACCAGCCGACAGGGCCCGATCGGGGAGCTGTTTTTT. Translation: CATSRQGPIGELFF.

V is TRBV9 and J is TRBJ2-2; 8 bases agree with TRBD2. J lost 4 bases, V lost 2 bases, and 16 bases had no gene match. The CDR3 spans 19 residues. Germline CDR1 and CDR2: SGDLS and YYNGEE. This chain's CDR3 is CASSVRGYQRESVTGELFF. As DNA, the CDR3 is TGTGCCAGCAGCGTCCGGGGGTACCAGCGGGAGTCGGTCACCGGGGAGCTGTTTTTT.

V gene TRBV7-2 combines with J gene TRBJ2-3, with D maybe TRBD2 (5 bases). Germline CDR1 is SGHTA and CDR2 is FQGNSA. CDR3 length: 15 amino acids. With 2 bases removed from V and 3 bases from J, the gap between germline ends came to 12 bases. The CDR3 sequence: CASSLWRRDTDTQYF. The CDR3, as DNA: TGTGCCAGCAGCTTATGGAGGCGAGATACAGATACGCAGTATTTT. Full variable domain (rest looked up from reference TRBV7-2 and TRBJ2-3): GAGVSQSPSNKVTEKGKDVELRCDPISGHTALYWYRQSLGQGLEFLIYFQGNSAPDKSGLPSDRFSAERTGGSVSTLTIQRTQQEDSAVYLCASSLWRRDTDTQYFGPGTRLTVL.

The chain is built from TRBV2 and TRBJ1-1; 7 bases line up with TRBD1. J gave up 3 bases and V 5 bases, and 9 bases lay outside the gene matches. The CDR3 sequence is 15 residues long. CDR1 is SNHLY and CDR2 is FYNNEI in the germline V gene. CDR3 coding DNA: TGTGCCAGCAGTCCAGGGGGGGGAGGGTACACTGAAGCTTTCTTT. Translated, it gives CASSPGGGGYTEAFF.

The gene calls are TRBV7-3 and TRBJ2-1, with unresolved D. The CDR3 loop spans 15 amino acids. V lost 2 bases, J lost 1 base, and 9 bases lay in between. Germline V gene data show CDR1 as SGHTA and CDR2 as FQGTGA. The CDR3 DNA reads TGTGCCAGCAGCTTAGGCTTTGGGTCCTACAATGAGCAGTTCTTC. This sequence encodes CASSLGFGSYNEQFF.

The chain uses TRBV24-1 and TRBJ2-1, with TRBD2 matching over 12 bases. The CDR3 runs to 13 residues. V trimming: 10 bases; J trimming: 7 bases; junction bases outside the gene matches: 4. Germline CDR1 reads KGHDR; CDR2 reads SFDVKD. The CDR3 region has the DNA TGTGCCACTTCGACTAGCGGGAGAAATGAGCAGTTCTTC. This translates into CATSTSGRNEQFF.

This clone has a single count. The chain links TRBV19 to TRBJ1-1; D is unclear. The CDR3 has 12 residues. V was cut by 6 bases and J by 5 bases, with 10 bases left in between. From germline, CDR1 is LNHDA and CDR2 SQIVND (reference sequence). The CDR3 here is CASRSSGTEAFF. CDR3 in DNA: TGTGCCAGTAGGAGCTCGGGGACTGAAGCTTTCTTT.

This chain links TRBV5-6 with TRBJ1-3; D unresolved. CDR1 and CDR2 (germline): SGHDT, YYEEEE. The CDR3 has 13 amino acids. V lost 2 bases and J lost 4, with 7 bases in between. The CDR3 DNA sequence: TGTGCCAGCAGCTTTCGGCAGGGAAACACCATATATTTT. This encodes CASSFRQGNTIYF. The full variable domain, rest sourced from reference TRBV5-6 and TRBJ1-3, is DAGVTQSPTHLIKTRGQQVTLRCSPKSGHDTVSWYQQALGQGPQFIFQYYEEEERQRGNFPDRFSGHQFPNYSSELNVNALLLGDSALYLCASSFRQGNTIYFGEGSWLTVV.

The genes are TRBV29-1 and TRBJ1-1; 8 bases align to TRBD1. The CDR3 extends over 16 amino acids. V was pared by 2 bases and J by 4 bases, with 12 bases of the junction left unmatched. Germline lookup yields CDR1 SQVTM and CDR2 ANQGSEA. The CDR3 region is CSVEWGGQGRGTEAFF. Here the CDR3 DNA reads TGCAGCGTTGAATGGGGCGGACAGGGCAGGGGCACTGAAGCTTTCTTT.

The CDR3: CASSLAHGETQYF. The CDR3 DNA reads as TGTGCCAGCAGCTTAGCGCATGGAGAGACCCAGTACTTC. The rearrangement uses TRBV7-2 and TRBJ2-5; D gene unclear. V was trimmed by 0 bases and J by 4 bases, leaving 6 bases between them. This CDR3 region has 13 residues. Germline assignment: CDR1 SGHTA and CDR2 FQGNSA.

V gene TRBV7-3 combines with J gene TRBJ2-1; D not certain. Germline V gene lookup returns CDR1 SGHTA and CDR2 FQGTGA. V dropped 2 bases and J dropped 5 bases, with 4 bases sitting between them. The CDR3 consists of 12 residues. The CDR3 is CASSLYDNEQFF. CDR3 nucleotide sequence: TGTGCCAGCAGCTTATATGACAATGAGCAGTTCTTC.

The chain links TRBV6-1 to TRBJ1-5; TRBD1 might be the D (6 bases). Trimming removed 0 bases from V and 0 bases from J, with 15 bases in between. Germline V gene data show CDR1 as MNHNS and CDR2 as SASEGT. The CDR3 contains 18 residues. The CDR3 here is CASSEARTAVYSNQPQHF. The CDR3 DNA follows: TGTGCCAGCAGTGAAGCCCGGACAGCCGTATATAGCAATCAGCCCCAGCATTTT.

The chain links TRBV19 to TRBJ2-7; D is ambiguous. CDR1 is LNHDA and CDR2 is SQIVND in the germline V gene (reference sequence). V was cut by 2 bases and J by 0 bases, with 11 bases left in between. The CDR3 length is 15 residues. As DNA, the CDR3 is TGTGCCAGTAGTATACTGGCCGCTAGCTCCTACGAGCAGTACTTC. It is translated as CASSILAASSYEQYF.

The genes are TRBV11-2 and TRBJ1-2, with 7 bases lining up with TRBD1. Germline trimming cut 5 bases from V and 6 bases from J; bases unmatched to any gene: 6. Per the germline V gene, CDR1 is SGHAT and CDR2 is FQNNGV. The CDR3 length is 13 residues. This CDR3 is CASSHTGEDGYTF. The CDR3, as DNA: TGTGCCAGCAGCCACACAGGGGAGGATGGCTACACCTTC.

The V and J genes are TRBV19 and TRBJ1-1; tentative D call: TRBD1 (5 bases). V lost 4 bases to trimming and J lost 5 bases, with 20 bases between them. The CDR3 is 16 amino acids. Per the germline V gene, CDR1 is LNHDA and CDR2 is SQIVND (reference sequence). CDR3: CASSNLRQGSETEAFF. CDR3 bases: TGTGCCAGTAGTAACCTACGGCAGGGATCGGAAACTGAAGCTTTCTTT.

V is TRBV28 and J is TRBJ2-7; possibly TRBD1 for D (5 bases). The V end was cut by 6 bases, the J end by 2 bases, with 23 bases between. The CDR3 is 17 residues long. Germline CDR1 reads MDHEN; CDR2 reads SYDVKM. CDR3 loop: CASRTSGASIVPYEQYF. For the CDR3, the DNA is TGTGCCAGCAGGACAAGTGGGGCTAGTATTGTCCCCTACGAGCAGTACTTC. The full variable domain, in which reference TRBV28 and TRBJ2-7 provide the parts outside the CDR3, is DVKVTQSSRYLVKRTGEKVFLECVQDMDHENMFWYRQDPGLGLRLIYFSYDVKMKEKGDIPEGYSVSREKKERFSLILESASTNQTSMYLCASRTSGASIVPYEQYFGPGTRLTVT.

CDR3: CASSLAPDRGGNTIYF. DNA of the CDR3: TGCGCCAGCAGCTTGGCTCCGGACAGGGGTGGAAACACCATATATTTT. This sequence joins TRBV5-1 and TRBJ1-3, with TRBD1 matching over 9 bases. This CDR3 has 16 residues. V was pared by 0 bases and J by 3 bases, with 4 bases of the junction left unmatched. Germline V gene lookup returns CDR1 SGHRS and CDR2 YFSETQ.

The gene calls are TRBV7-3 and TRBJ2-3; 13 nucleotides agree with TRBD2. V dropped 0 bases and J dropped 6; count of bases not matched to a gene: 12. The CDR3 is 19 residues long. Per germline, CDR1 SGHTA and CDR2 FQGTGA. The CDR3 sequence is CASSLTKPGLAGLGDTQYF. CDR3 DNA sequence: TGTGCCAGCAGCTTAACGAAGCCGGGACTAGCGGGGCTAGGGGATACGCAGTATTTT.

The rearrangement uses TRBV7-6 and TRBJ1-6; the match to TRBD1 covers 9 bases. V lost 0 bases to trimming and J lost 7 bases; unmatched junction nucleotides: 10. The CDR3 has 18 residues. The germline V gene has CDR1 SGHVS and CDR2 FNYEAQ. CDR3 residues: CASSLAGQGFGRNSPLHF. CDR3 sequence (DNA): TGTGCCAGCAGCTTAGCGGGACAGGGTTTCGGGAGGAATTCACCCCTCCACTTT.

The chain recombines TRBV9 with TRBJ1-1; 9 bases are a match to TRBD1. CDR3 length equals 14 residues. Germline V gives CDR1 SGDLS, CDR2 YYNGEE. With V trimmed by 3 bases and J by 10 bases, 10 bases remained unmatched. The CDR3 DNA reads TGTGCCAGCAGCGCAGTCCCGGGACAGGGTCGAGCTTTCTTT. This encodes CASSAVPGQGRAFF.